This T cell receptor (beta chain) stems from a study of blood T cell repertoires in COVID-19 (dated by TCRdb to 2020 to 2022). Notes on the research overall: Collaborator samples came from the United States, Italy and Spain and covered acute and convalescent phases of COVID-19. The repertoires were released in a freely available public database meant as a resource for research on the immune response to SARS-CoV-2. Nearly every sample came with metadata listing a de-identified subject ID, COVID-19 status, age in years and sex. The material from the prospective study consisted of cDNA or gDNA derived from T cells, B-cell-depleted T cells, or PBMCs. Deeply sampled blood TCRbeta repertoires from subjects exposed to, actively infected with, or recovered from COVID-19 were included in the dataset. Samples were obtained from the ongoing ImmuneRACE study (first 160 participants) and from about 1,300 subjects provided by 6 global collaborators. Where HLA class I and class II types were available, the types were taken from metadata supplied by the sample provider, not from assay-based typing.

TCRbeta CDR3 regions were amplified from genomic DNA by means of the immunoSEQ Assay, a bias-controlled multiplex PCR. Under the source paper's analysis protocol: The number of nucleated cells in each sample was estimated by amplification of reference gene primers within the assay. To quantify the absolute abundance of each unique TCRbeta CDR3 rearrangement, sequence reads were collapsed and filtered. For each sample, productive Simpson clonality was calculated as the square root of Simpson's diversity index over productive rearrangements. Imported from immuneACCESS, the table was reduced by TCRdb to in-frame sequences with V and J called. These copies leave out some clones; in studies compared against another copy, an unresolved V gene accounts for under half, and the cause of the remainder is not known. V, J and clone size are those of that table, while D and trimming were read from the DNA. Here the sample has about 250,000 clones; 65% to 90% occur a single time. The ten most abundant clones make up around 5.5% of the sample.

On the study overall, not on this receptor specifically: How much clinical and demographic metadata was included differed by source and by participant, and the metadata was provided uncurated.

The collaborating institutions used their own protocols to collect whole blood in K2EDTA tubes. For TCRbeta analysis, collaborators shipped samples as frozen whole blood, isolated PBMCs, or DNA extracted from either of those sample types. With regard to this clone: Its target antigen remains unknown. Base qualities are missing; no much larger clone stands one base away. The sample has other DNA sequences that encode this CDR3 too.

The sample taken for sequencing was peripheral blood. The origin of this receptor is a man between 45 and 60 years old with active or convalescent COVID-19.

This receptor carries the CDR3 CASSLTSGSSSYNEQFF. The sequence in DNA is TGTGCCAGCAGTTTGACTAGCGGGTCGAGCTCCTACAATGAGCAGTTCTTC. The chain joins TRBV28 to TRBJ2-1; TRBD2 lines up with 10 middle nucleotides. The V end gives up 3 bases and the J end 0 bases, leaving 5 bases in the junction not matched to a gene. Including cysteine and phenylalanine, the CDR3 has 17 amino acids. Of the read, only the CDR3 DNA is kept; its 51 bases are in frame from base 1. The germline V gene provides CDR1 MDHEN and CDR2 SYDVKM.